A single T cell receptor (beta chain) is shown here with its context. The V gene's germline CDR1 is DFQATT and CDR2 SNEGSKA (reference sequence). This CDR3 contains 11 residues. V lost 3 bases, J lost 4 bases, and 6 bases lay in between. These data belong to a study of blood T cell repertoires in COVID-19. Whole-study context: Some COVID-19 samples were acute and others convalescent; all came from the United States, Italy and Spain. The cDNA or gDNA used as material had been derived from T cells, B-cell-depleted T cells, or PBMCs.

In the authors' workflow: Estimation of nucleated cell counts was performed using reference gene primer amplification. Generated by immunoSEQ multiplex PCR, the TCRdb table keeps only in-frame clones and is missing some. From that table come the V and J calls and clone size; the DNA was used to work out D and trimming. The sample shows around 80,000 clones, roughly 80% of them seen only once. Sequencing was done on a sample of peripheral blood. This chain joins TRBV20-1 and TRBJ1-2, with D hard to call. The TCR sequence derives from a human donor in a cohort sampled during active COVID-19. The CDR3 nucleotides are TGCAGTGCTAGCTCCCTCTATGGCTACACCTTC. This codes for CSASSLYGYTF.